The 15 T cell receptor beta chains below all came from one sample that was sequenced in a study of blood T cell repertoires in COVID-19. TCRdb's copy holds only in-frame clones and misses some; the assay was immunoSEQ multiplex PCR. The data hold about 75,000 clones, with 75% to 90% observed a single time. The specimen was peripheral blood. Receptors were obtained from a human donor in a cohort sampled during active COVID-19.

The chain employs TRBV3-1 (or the pseudogene TRBV3-2) and TRBJ1-4; D is possibly TRBD1 (6 bases). This CDR3 is 15 amino acids long. Germline V gene sequence: CDR1 LGHDT, CDR2 YNNKEL (reference sequence). V gave up 0 bases and J gave up 7 bases, with 12 bases separating them. CDR3 nucleotide sequence: TGTGCCAGCAGCCAAGATGGGGGCGGGGGTGAAAAACTGTTTTTT. Its translation: CASSQDGGGGEKLFF.

This clone was detected once. The V call is TRBV19, the J call TRBJ2-2, with D perhaps matching TRBD1 (5 bases). The CDR3 spans 13 residues. Per the germline V gene, CDR1 is LNHDA and CDR2 is SQIVND (reference sequence). V lost 6 bases and J lost 5, with 10 bases in between. CDR3 nucleotide sequence: TGTGCCAGTAGACTACGACAGACCGGGGAGCTGTTTTTT. This translates into CASRLRQTGELFF.

The chain has TRBV19 and TRBJ1-5; TRBD1 aligns across 10 bases. This CDR3 contains 16 residues. V lost 5 bases to trimming and J lost 0 bases; unmatched junction nucleotides: 4. CDR1 is LNHDA, CDR2 SQIVND, per germline (reference sequence). CDR3 residues: CASSPRDRGSNQPQHF. CDR3 bases: TGTGCCAGTAGTCCCCGGGACAGGGGTAGCAATCAGCCCCAGCATTTT.

This rearrangement joins TRBV29-1 to TRBJ2-3; weak D call: TRBD1 (5 bases). There are 12 residues in the CDR3. CDR1 and CDR2 (germline): SQVTM, ANQGSEA. The V end was cut by 5 bases, the J end by 6 bases, with 12 bases between. In nucleotides, the CDR3 is TGCAGCGTTCAGCAGGGTTCTGATACGCAGTATTTT. Residues: CSVQQGSDTQYF.

The chain is built from TRBV3-1 (or the pseudogene TRBV3-2) and TRBJ1-2, with TRBD1 matching 11 bases. CDR1 is LGHDT and CDR2 is YNNKEL in the germline V gene (reference sequence). V dropped 6 bases and J dropped 7; count of bases not matched to a gene: 1. The CDR3 consists of 12 residues. The DNA for the CDR3 is TGTGCCAGCAGAGGGACAGGGGGTGGCTACACCTTC. Its translation is CASRGTGGGYTF.

The V call is TRBV24-1, the J call TRBJ2-2; 10 nucleotides match TRBD1. The germline V gene encodes CDR1 KGHDR and CDR2 SFDVKD. Trimming removed 4 bases from V and 3 bases from J; junction bases left unmatched: 4. The CDR3 is 16 residues long. The CDR3 reads CATSEAGTGDTGELFF. CDR3 sequence (DNA): TGTGCCACCAGTGAGGCCGGGACAGGGGACACCGGGGAGCTGTTTTTT.

The rearrangement links TRBV21-1 to TRBJ1-5; no DNA check was done on the table's D call, TRBD1. TRBV21-1 is labeled a pseudogene. This CDR3 has 14 residues. CDR3 loop: CASSNLQGIQPQHF. Written as DNA, the CDR3 is TGTGCCAGCAGCAATTTACAGGGAATCCAGCCCCAGCATTTT.

The gene calls are TRBV3-1 (or the pseudogene TRBV3-2) and TRBJ2-1, with D possibly matching TRBD1 (6 bases). Trimming removed 4 bases from V and 2 bases from J, with 12 bases in between. Germline CDR1 is LGHDT and CDR2 is YNNKEL (reference sequence). The length of the CDR3 is 15 residues. The CDR3 sequence: CASSRQQGPYNEQFF. The CDR3 nucleotides read TGTGCCAGCAGCCGGCAACAGGGACCCTACAATGAGCAGTTCTTC.

The J gene is TRBJ1-4, the V gene TRBV7-9; tentative D call: TRBD1 (6 bases). The ends were cut back, 6 bases at V and 8 bases at J, with 16 bases in the middle. The CDR3 has 14 amino acids. The germline CDR1 and CDR2 sequences are SEHNR and FQNEAQ (reference sequence). In DNA, the CDR3 is TGTGCCAGCAGTACAGGGCCTTCATACGAAAAACTGTTTTTT. Translating it yields CASSTGPSYEKLFF.

The chain uses TRBV19 and TRBJ1-2; 9 nucleotides match TRBD1. The ends lost 9 bases at V and 4 bases at J; junction bases unmatched: 9. The CDR3 is 14 residues long. Germline V lookup: CDR1 LNHDA, CDR2 SQIVND (reference sequence). Here the CDR3 DNA reads TGTGCCAGCCTACCTACAGGGGGCGCCTATGGCTACACCTTC. As protein: CASLPTGGAYGYTF.

The chain uses TRBV9 and TRBJ2-3; D gene ambiguous. The germline gives CDR1 SGDLS, CDR2 YYNGEE. V shed 4 bases and J shed 0 bases, with 9 bases lying between them. This CDR3 has 14 residues. CDR3 sequence: CASSPETSTDTQYF. Here the CDR3 DNA reads TGTGCCAGCAGCCCCGAGACTAGCACAGATACGCAGTATTTT.

The chain uses TRBV4-3 and TRBJ1-1, with D uncertain. V shed 1 base and J shed 4 bases, with 13 bases lying between them. The CDR3 is made up of 15 amino acids. From germline, CDR1 is LGHNA and CDR2 YSLEER. CDR3 loop: CASSQAAAPGTEAFF. CDR3 sequence (DNA): TGCGCCAGCAGCCAAGCAGCGGCCCCGGGCACTGAAGCTTTCTTT.

V gene TRBV30 combines with J gene TRBJ2-3; D is unclear. V shed 8 bases and J shed 4 bases, with 16 bases lying between them. The CDR3 has 13 amino acids. Germline lookup yields CDR1 GTSNPN and CDR2 SVGIG (reference sequence). This CDR3 reads CAHTPSPADTQYF. The CDR3 DNA follows: TGTGCCCACACACCGTCCCCCGCAGATACGCAGTATTTT. Full variable domain (outside the CDR3, taken from reference TRBV30 and TRBJ2-3): SQTIHQWPATLVQPVGSPLSLECTVEGTSNPNLYWYRQAAGRGLQLLFYSVGIGQISSEVPQNLSASRPQDRQFILSSKKLLLSDSGFYLCAHTPSPADTQYFGPGTRLTVL.

V usage is TRBV10-3 and J usage is TRBJ2-7; D might be TRBD1 (5 bases). The CDR3 has 13 residues. V was shortened by 6 bases and J by 6 bases, with 15 bases between the two germline ends. CDR1 is ENHRY, CDR2 SYGVKD, per germline. The CDR3 loop is CAIRSAGKGEQYF. CDR3 DNA: TGTGCCATCAGGTCAGCAGGGAAAGGCGAGCAGTACTTC.

Only a few counts were recorded for this clone. CDR3 loop: CASSLGRSGIYGYTF. DNA for the CDR3: TGTGCCAGCAGTTTAGGGCGGAGCGGGATCTATGGCTACACCTTC. The chain has TRBV27 and TRBJ1-2; D call uncertain. Trimming shortened V by 2 bases and J by 4 bases, and 14 bases separated the two germline ends. CDR1 and CDR2 (germline): MNHEY, SMNVEV (reference sequence). The CDR3 length is 15 residues.